A single sample is the source of the 18 T cell receptor beta chains below, sequenced in a study of cytomegalovirus exposure and HLA in healthy donors. Vbeta (60) and Jbeta (13) primers were used in the PCR. Libraries were prepared by immunoSEQ multiplex PCR; TCRdb keeps only in-frame clonotypes and omits some of them. The sample comprises approximately 220,000 clones, about 75% of which are singletons, and 1.8% rests with the top ten. What was sequenced was PBMCs. The receptors shown here come from a woman aged 25 to 39 in good health and CMV-seronegative.

Details on this clone: Here the CDR3 omits its conserved ending phenylalanine or tryptophan, so a read error is the likely source. The DNA is left out, because the CDR3 cannot be placed on it with certainty; the CDR3 is given as TCRdb lists it. The chain's CDR3 is CASSNTVGAKKSAL. The chain carries TRBV19 and TRBJ1-2; the table's D call, TRBD1, has no DNA check behind it. Germline CDR1 and CDR2: LNHDA and SQIVND (reference sequence). The CDR3 length equals 14 residues, ends included.

The chain uses TRBV5-4 and TRBJ2-3; TRBD2 matches at 7 bases. The V and J ends lost 3 bases and 5 bases, in that order; junction bases with no gene match: 6. Germline CDR1 SGHNT, CDR2 YYREEE (reference sequence). The CDR3 loop spans 14 amino acids. The CDR3 DNA is TGTGCCAGCAGCTACGCGAGGGAGGGAGATACGCAGTATTTT. Its translation is CASSYAREGDTQYF.

This clone has a handful of counts. V usage is TRBV7-9 and J usage is TRBJ1-1; D might be TRBD1 (5 bases). The CDR3 has 15 residues. Between the trimmed V and J ends, which lost 5 bases and 0 bases, there was a span of 13 bases. In germline, CDR1 is SEHNR, CDR2 FQNEAQ (reference sequence). CDR3 region: CASSPWGGLNTEAFF. CDR3 DNA: TGTGCCAGCAGCCCTTGGGGGGGGTTGAACACTGAAGCTTTCTTT.

This chain uses TRBV30 with TRBJ2-5; 9 nucleotides line up with TRBD1. The DNA end lines up better with TRBJ2-7; the J call may be wrong. The CDR3 is 13 amino acids. CDR1 and CDR2 from the germline V gene are GTSNPN and SVGIG (reference sequence). CDR3: CAYDRGYSYEQYF. CDR3 sequence (DNA): TGTGCCTACGACAGGGGGTACTCCTACGAGCAGTACTTC.

V is TRBV2 and J is TRBJ1-1; D might be TRBD1 (5 bases). With 7 bases removed from V and 2 bases from J, the gap between germline ends came to 11 bases. Germline V gene lookup returns CDR1 SNHLY and CDR2 FYNNEI. The CDR3 contains 13 residues. CDR3 sequence (DNA): TGTGCCAGCACCATACAGGCTAACACTGAAGCTTTCTTT. Translated, it gives CASTIQANTEAFF. The variable domain in full, completed from reference TRBV2 and TRBJ1-1, reads EPEVTQTPSHQVTQMGQEVILRCVPISNHLYFYWYRQILGQKVEFLVSFYNNEISEKSEIFDDQFSVERPDGSNFTLKIRSTKLEDSAMYFCASTIQANTEAFFGQGTRLTVV.

J is TRBJ2-1 and V is TRBV29-1; D might be TRBD2 (6 bases). The CDR3 contains 15 residues. V lost 3 bases and J lost 0, with 12 bases in between. Germline lookup yields CDR1 SQVTM and CDR2 ANQGSEA. CDR3 region: CSVDGGKSSYNEQFF. The CDR3 DNA is TGCAGCGTTGACGGCGGGAAGAGCTCCTACAATGAGCAGTTCTTC.

The chain links TRBV29-1 to TRBJ2-5; 7 positions match TRBD1. Germline lookup yields CDR1 SQVTM and CDR2 ANQGSEA. This CDR3 spans 12 amino acids. With 8 bases clipped from V and 5 bases from J, the junction kept 8 bases outside the gene matches. CDR3 in amino acids: CSSGQVEETQYF. The CDR3 DNA reads as TGCAGCTCTGGACAGGTGGAGGAGACCCAGTACTTC.

This chain uses TRBV18 with TRBJ2-3, with D possibly TRBD2 on 5 matching bases. This CDR3 has 12 amino acids. Germline V CDR1 and CDR2: KGHSH, LQKENI. The germline V and J ends were trimmed by 6 bases and 7 bases, with 11 bases remaining between them. The CDR3 sequence: CASSPGEYTQYF. Here the CDR3 DNA reads TGTGCCAGCTCGCCCGGGGAATATACGCAGTATTTT.

The chain recombines TRBV27 with TRBJ2-7; D possibly corresponds to TRBD2 (5 bases). Trimming pared 0 bases from V and 4 bases from J, leaving 10 bases between. The CDR3 length is 14 residues. Germline CDR1 MNHEY, CDR2 SMNVEV (reference sequence). CDR3 in amino acids: CASSLSSAGYEQYF. The CDR3 coding sequence is TGTGCCAGCAGTTTATCCAGCGCGGGTTACGAGCAGTACTTC.

V usage is TRBV4-1 and J usage is TRBJ2-4; TRBD1 agrees at 8 bases. The germline V gene has CDR1 MGHRA and CDR2 YSYEKL. CDR3 length: 15 residues. The V and J ends lost 4 bases and 9 bases, in that order; junction bases with no gene match: 11. CDR3 residues: CASSPQGTGRGIQYF. CDR3 coding DNA: TGCGCCAGCAGCCCCCAAGGGACAGGAAGGGGCATTCAGTACTTC.

This chain connects TRBV7-3 to TRBJ1-1; D perhaps matches TRBD1 (5 bases). The germline V and J ends were trimmed by 1 base and 1 base, with 10 bases remaining between them. CDR1 SGHTA and CDR2 FQGTGA come from the germline V gene. CDR3 length: 15 residues. CDR3 nucleotides: TGTGCCAGCAGCTTAAATGGGGGGGAGAACACTGAAGCTTTCTTT. This gives the protein CASSLNGGENTEAFF.

The chain recombines TRBV29-1 with TRBJ1-2; a possible D gene is TRBD1 (6 bases). V lost 6 bases, J lost 4 bases, and 21 bases lay in between. Germline CDR1 is SQVTM and CDR2 is ANQGSEA. The CDR3 is 15 amino acids. The CDR3 reads CSVTEHRDLGYGYTF. The CDR3, as DNA: TGCAGCGTCACAGAACACAGGGATTTAGGCTATGGCTACACCTTC.

This chain uses TRBV10-3 with TRBJ1-2; D unclear. Germline V lookup: CDR1 ENHRY, CDR2 SYGVKD. The CDR3 has 12 amino acids. Trimming removed 3 bases from V and 3 bases from J, with 5 bases in between. DNA for the CDR3: TGTGCCATCAGTGACCAGGACTATGGCTACACCTTC. Amino acids: CAISDQDYGYTF.

CDR3 amino acids: CASKGSGEKLFF. CDR3 DNA: TGTGCCAGCAAGGGGTCAGGGGAAAAACTGTTTTTT. The gene calls are TRBV6-1 and TRBJ1-4; possible D gene TRBD1, 5 bases. CDR1 is MNHNS, CDR2 SASEGT, per germline. The CDR3 loop spans 12 amino acids. V was trimmed by 7 bases and J by 8 bases, leaving 11 bases between them.

This chain uses TRBV4-1 with TRBJ2-1; 9 bases are a match to TRBD1. The germline V gene encodes CDR1 MGHRA and CDR2 YSYEKL. Trimming at V came to 4 bases and at J to 8 bases, leaving 9 bases not matched to a gene. This CDR3 has 15 residues. The DNA for the CDR3 is TGCGCCAGCAGCCCCGGGACAGGGTTTTCCGATGAGCAGTTCTTC. Translating gives CASSPGTGFSDEQFF.

This chain joins TRBV6-1 and TRBJ2-7, with 13 bases aligning to TRBD2. V was clipped by 6 bases and J by 7 bases; unmatched bases: 6. This CDR3 is built from 14 residues. From germline, CDR1 is MNHNS and CDR2 SASEGT. The CDR3 region is CASRRGLAGFEQYF. The DNA of the CDR3 is TGTGCCAGCAGAAGGGGACTAGCGGGATTTGAGCAGTACTTC.

The J gene is TRBJ2-7, the V gene TRBV27, with D unresolved. The CDR3 sequence is 13 residues long. CDR1 MNHEY and CDR2 SMNVEV come from the germline V gene (reference sequence). V was pared by 2 bases and J by 5 bases, with 10 bases between. CDR3 loop: CASSLPDGHEQYF. CDR3 nucleotides: TGTGCCAGCAGTTTACCGGATGGGCACGAGCAGTACTTC.

The chain links TRBV19 to TRBJ1-2; D may be TRBD1 (5 bases). This CDR3 comprises 13 residues. Trimming stripped 6 bases from V and 7 bases from J, with 15 bases between. CDR1 LNHDA and CDR2 SQIVND come from the germline V gene (reference sequence). The CDR3 sequence is CASSVREFGGYTF. DNA for the CDR3: TGTGCCAGTAGCGTCAGGGAATTCGGTGGCTACACCTTC.